The rows below give T cell receptor beta chains drawn from one sample of a study of blood T cells in healthy people across ages. In TCRdb, the 5' RACE reads were re-called with MiXCR into one record per CDR3 protein. Here the sample spans fewer than 1,200,000 distinct CDR3 sequences, almost 25% being singletons. These data also formed part of another study, on T cells of mothers and their children.

The sample comprised blood. These receptors originate from a girl aged 2 to 9 in good health. CDR3s include the opening cysteine and the closing phenylalanine or tryptophan. The D gene is left open where the match is weak. Size is omitted from some rows. Given values are once, few, many or a class for expanded clones.

v_call	d_call	clone_size	cdr3_length	j_call	cdr3_aa	cdr3_nt
TRBV29-1	-	few	14	TRBJ2-7	CSVEKAGTKYEQYF	TGCAGCGTTGAAAAGGCAGGGACCAAATACGAGCAGTACTTC
TRBV28	-	-	15	TRBJ2-1	CASSPVPTRDNEQFF	TGTGCCAGCAGCCCTGTACCCACCAGAGACAATGAGCAGTTCTTC
TRBV12-3/TRBV12-4	-	few	13	TRBJ1-1	CASSFWSNTEAFF	TGTGCCAGCAGTTTCTGGTCGAACACTGAAGCTTTCTTT
TRBV7-9	-	few	14	TRBJ2-5	CASSDPGDQETQYF	TGTGCCAGCAGTGATCCTGGGGACCAAGAGACCCAGTACTTC
TRBV28	-	few	15	TRBJ2-7	CASSLIAGEFYEQYF	TGTGCCAGCAGCCTCATCGCGGGCGAATTTTACGAGCAGTACTTC
TRBV7-9	TRBD1	few	13	TRBJ2-7	CASRDQGAYEQYF	TGTGCCAGCAGAGACCAGGGGGCCTACGAGCAGTACTTC
TRBV5-4	-	few	15	TRBJ2-1	CASNDRGGLGSEQFF	TGTGCCAGCAACGATAGGGGGGGTCTAGGGAGTGAGCAGTTCTTC
TRBV29-1	-	-	14	TRBJ2-7	CSARSRLSSYEQYF	TGCAGCGCCCGGAGTAGGCTCAGCTCCTACGAGCAGTACTTC
TRBV29-1	-	-	12	TRBJ2-5	CSVDGGQETQYF	TGCAGCGTTGACGGCGGCCAAGAGACCCAGTACTTC
TRBV29-1	-	few	13	TRBJ2-3	CSAQGGGTDTHYF	TGCAGCGCCCAGGGGGGAGGGACAGATACGCATTATTTT
TRBV9	TRBD1	-	15	TRBJ2-1	CASSTGASHFNEQFF	TGTGCCAGCAGCACAGGGGCTAGCCACTTTAATGAGCAGTTCTTC
TRBV20-1	TRBD2	-	19	TRBJ2-4	CSARGRRLAGDEYKNIQYF	TGCAGTGCTAGAGGGCGGAGGCTAGCGGGAGACGAATACAAAAACATTCAGTACTTC
TRBV29-1	-	few	13	TRBJ1-1	CSVEEGMRNEAFF	TGCAGCGTTGAGGAGGGGATGAGAAATGAAGCTTTCTTT
TRBV20-1	TRBD1	-	14	TRBJ1-1	CSARPDRGSYEAFF	TGCAGTGCTAGACCTGACAGGGGTTCTTATGAAGCTTTCTTT
TRBV10-3	TRBD1	few	16	TRBJ2-6	CAISQTGGTGANVLTF	TGTGCCATCAGCCAGACAGGGGGCACTGGGGCCAACGTCCTGACTTTC
TRBV28	-	-	16	TRBJ2-7	CASSTARASVIYEQYF	TGTGCCAGCAGTACCGCCCGGGCCTCCGTCATCTACGAGCAGTACTTC
TRBV6-5	-	-	15	TRBJ1-3	CASSGEGGSGNTIYF	TGTGCCAGCAGCGGTGAAGGTGGCTCTGGAAACACCATATATTTT
TRBV28	-	few	14	TRBJ2-4	CASGPARDKNIQYF	TGTGCCAGCGGTCCCGCCAGGGACAAAAACATTCAGTACTTC
TRBV29-1	-	-	13	TRBJ2-2	CSAGSSDTGELFF	TGCAGCGCTGGGAGCTCGGACACCGGGGAGCTGTTTTTT
TRBV6-5	-	few	15	TRBJ1-2	CASSYSIFSGYGYTF	TGTGCCAGCAGTTACTCGATTTTCTCGGGCTATGGCTACACCTTC
TRBV7-7	-	-	19	TRBJ2-5	CASTPEGAGITQSSETQYF	TGTGCTAGCACCCCAGAGGGTGCGGGGATAACCCAGTCATCAGAGACCCAGTACTTC
TRBV7-9	-	-	14	TRBJ2-5	CASSPPLAQETQYF	TGTGCCAGCAGCCCCCCGTTAGCCCAAGAGACCCAGTACTTC
TRBV2	-	-	18	TRBJ2-7	CASSESLLLGSGTYEQYF	TGTGCCAGCAGTGAATCTCTCCTTCTGGGTAGCGGAACATACGAGCAGTACTTC
TRBV3-1	TRBD2	-	16	TRBJ2-2	CASSRLAGADTGELFF	TGTGCCAGCAGCCGCCTAGCGGGGGCCGACACCGGGGAGCTGTTTTTT
TRBV29-1	TRBD1	-	12	TRBJ1-2	CSVVGTGRGYTF	TGCAGCGTTGTGGGGACAGGGAGAGGCTACACCTTC
TRBV6-2/TRBV6-3	-	-	13	TRBJ1-1	CASTSGLITEAFF	TGTGCCAGCACTAGCGGCCTCATCACTGAAGCTTTCTTT
TRBV4-3	-	-	14	TRBJ2-3	CASSQDPAFDTQYF	TGCGCCAGCAGCCAAGACCCGGCGTTTGATACGCAGTATTTT
TRBV12-3/TRBV12-4	-	-	12	TRBJ2-2	CASTLSAGELFF	TGTGCCAGCACCCTGAGCGCCGGGGAGCTGTTTTTT
TRBV7-8	-	few	16	TRBJ2-5	CASSLHALWASETQYF	TGTGCCAGCAGCTTACACGCATTATGGGCCTCTGAGACCCAGTACTTC
TRBV29-1	-	few	13	TRBJ1-4	CSVEQATNEKLFF	TGCAGCGTTGAGCAGGCAACTAATGAAAAACTGTTTTTT
TRBV4-3	-	few	14	TRBJ1-1	CASSQDTGSPEAFF	TGCGCCAGCAGCCAAGATACGGGGTCTCCTGAAGCTTTCTTT
TRBV4-1	-	few	14	TRBJ2-5	CASSFTAYQETQYF	TGCGCCAGCAGCTTCACGGCGTACCAAGAGACCCAGTACTTC
TRBV13	TRBD1	few	14	TRBJ2-5	CASTHGTEKETQYF	TGTGCCAGCACTCATGGGACAGAAAAAGAGACCCAGTACTTC
TRBV29-1	TRBD2	-	17	TRBJ2-3	CSVPLPEASGSMDTQYF	TGCAGCGTGCCCCTCCCGGAGGCTAGCGGGAGTATGGATACGCAGTATTTT
TRBV4-3	-	-	18	TRBJ2-3	CASSQDLVKEVNTDTQYF	TGCGCCAGCAGCCAAGATCTGGTAAAGGAGGTGAACACAGATACGCAGTATTTT